The next 23 T cell receptor beta chains were all read from a single sample in a study of response to subunit inactivated influenza vaccine. TCRdb recomputed calls from the RT-PCR reads with MiXCR, one row per CDR3 protein. Among a few hundred thousand distinct CDR3 sequences, 21% were seen once, and the ten largest hold roughly 10%. The material sequenced was PBMCs from blood, taken less than 22 months after vaccination. These receptors were taken from a man aged 45 to 70 who received an inactivated influenza vaccine.

This clonotype was observed at least ten times. V gene TRBV2 combines with J gene TRBJ1-6; weak D call: TRBD1 (5 bases). Germline CDR1 and CDR2: SNHLY and FYNNEI. V lost 1 base and J lost 10, with 14 bases in between. The CDR3 sequence is 15 residues long. The CDR3 protein is CASSEGTSRVSPLHF. In nucleotides, the CDR3 is TGTGCCAGCAGTGAAGGGACATCTCGGGTCTCACCCCTCCACTTT.

In its sample, this clonotype was seen many times. This sequence joins TRBV14 and TRBJ1-3, with 10 bases identical to TRBD1. Trimming at V came to 5 bases and at J to 5 bases, leaving 9 bases not matched to a gene. The CDR3 consists of 16 residues. The germline V gene has CDR1 SGHDN and CDR2 FVKESK. The CDR3 coding sequence is TGTGCCAGCAGCACACGGAAGGGACAGGGGAGAAACACCATATATTTT. Encoded protein: CASSTRKGQGRNTIYF.

This chain connects TRBV4-3 to TRBJ1-1, with D tentatively TRBD1 (6 bases). The ends were cut back, 3 bases at V and 3 bases at J, with 11 bases in the middle. CDR3 length equals 14 residues. Germline V CDR1 and CDR2: LGHNA, YSLEER. The CDR3 DNA is TGCGCCAGCAGCCACGACAGGCCTTACACTGAAGCTTTCTTT. Translated, it gives CASSHDRPYTEAFF.

This chain connects TRBV12-3 or TRBV12-4 to TRBJ1-5; 9 bases are shared with TRBD1. This CDR3 is built from 17 residues. V dropped 3 bases and J dropped 7; count of bases not matched to a gene: 13. Here the CDR3 DNA reads TGTGCCAGCAGTTTTTTCCCACCTCGGACAGGGGAACAGCCCCAGCATTTT. Translated: CASSFFPPRTGEQPQHF.

In its sample, this clonotype was seen many times. The rearrangement links TRBV7-9 to TRBJ2-7; 9 bases match TRBD1. The CDR3 is 14 residues long. J lost 0 bases, V lost 6 bases, and 3 bases had no gene match. Germline CDR1 and CDR2: SEHNR and FQNEAQ (reference sequence). The CDR3 reads CASRGTGFSYEQYF. The CDR3, as DNA: TGTGCCAGCAGAGGGACAGGGTTCTCCTACGAGCAGTACTTC.

The chain recombines TRBV6-1 with TRBJ1-1; D remains unclear. Trimming shortened V by 7 bases and J by 2 bases, and 11 bases separated the two germline ends. Germline CDR1 is MNHNS and CDR2 is SASEGT. This CDR3 is 13 amino acids long. The CDR3 loop is CASTTRKNTEAFF. Here the CDR3 DNA reads TGTGCCAGCACCACCAGGAAAAACACTGAAGCTTTCTTT.

The rearrangement uses TRBV2 and TRBJ2-2; 8 nucleotides match TRBD1. V gave up 2 bases and J gave up 5 bases; unmatched junction bases: 16. Germline-derived CDR1 and CDR2 are SNHLY and FYNNEI. The CDR3 runs to 19 residues. The CDR3 region is CASSELRTGRGTRTGELFF. The DNA for the CDR3 is TGTGCCAGCAGTGAACTCAGGACAGGGAGAGGGACGAGGACCGGGGAGCTGTTTTTT.

There are a few counts of this clonotype. The chain employs TRBV28 and TRBJ1-5; TRBD1 matches 7 bases. Germline CDR1 and CDR2: MDHEN and SYDVKM. V lost 5 bases to trimming and J lost 0 bases; unmatched junction nucleotides: 7. The CDR3 loop spans 16 amino acids. The CDR3 DNA sequence: TGTGCCAGCAGTGGCCGGACAGGAGATAGCAATCAGCCCCAGCATTTT. Amino acids: CASSGRTGDSNQPQHF.

This clonotype occurred many times. The chain has TRBV7-9 and TRBJ2-2; D gene uncertain. Looked up from germline, CDR1 is SEHNR and CDR2 is FQNEAQ (reference sequence). The CDR3 has 16 amino acids. The V gene lost 1 base and the J gene lost 5 bases, with 14 bases spanning the gap. The CDR3 nucleotides are TGTGCCAGCAGCTTAGGTCCCCTTCCCCCAACCGGGGAGCTGTTTTTT. Its translation is CASSLGPLPPTGELFF.

This chain links TRBV10-3 with TRBJ2-3, with 7 positions matching TRBD1. The germline CDR1 and CDR2 sequences are ENHRY and SYGVKD. V was pared by 6 bases and J by 3 bases, with 3 bases of the junction left unmatched. CDR3 length: 13 residues. CDR3 nucleotides: TGTGCCATCAGCGGGACAGATACAGATACGCAGTATTTT. It encodes CAISGTDTDTQYF.

This chain uses TRBV15 with TRBJ1-1; no definite D call. V dropped 1 base and J dropped 11 bases, with 20 bases sitting between them. The germline V gene encodes CDR1 LNHNV and CDR2 YYDKDF (reference sequence). CDR3 length equals 15 residues. Written as DNA, the CDR3 is TGTGCCACCAGCAGAGGGTTTGCGGGCGGTTGGTCTGCTTTCTTT. Its protein product is CATSRGFAGGWSAFF.

This clonotype was counted at least ten times. The chain has TRBV20-1 and TRBJ1-1; 10 bases agree with TRBD1. In germline, CDR1 is DFQATT, CDR2 SNEGSKA (reference sequence). CDR3 length equals 13 residues. The J segment lost 7 bases and the V segment lost 3 bases, leaving 5 bases of the junction unmatched. CDR3 bases: TGCAGTGCTAGCAGGACAGGGGGAATTGAAGCTTTCTTT. Protein: CSASRTGGIEAFF.

This clonotype was detected ten times or more. The gene calls are TRBV25-1 and TRBJ1-2; 7 bases align to TRBD1. Germline V gene lookup returns CDR1 MGHDK and CDR2 SYGVNS. This CDR3 is built from 12 residues. The trim removed 6 bases at V and 7 bases at J, leaving 5 bases unmatched. The CDR3 nucleotides read TGTGCCAGCAGCGTCTACAGGGGTGGCTACACCTTC. Translating it yields CASSVYRGGYTF.

The chain carries TRBV20-1 and TRBJ1-6, with D hard to call. This CDR3 comprises 16 residues. The germline CDR1 and CDR2 sequences are DFQATT and SNEGSKA (reference sequence). V dropped 6 bases and J dropped 6 bases, with 21 bases sitting between them. CDR3 sequence reads: CSAPGDGSLLNSPLHF. In nucleotides, the CDR3 is TGCAGTGCCCCGGGTGACGGTTCCTTACTTAATTCACCCCTCCACTTT.

This clonotype was detected a few times. This rearrangement joins TRBV10-3 to TRBJ2-7, with TRBD1 matching 9 bases. V dropped 6 bases and J dropped 5; count of bases not matched to a gene: 8. There are 14 residues in the CDR3. Germline-derived CDR1 and CDR2 are ENHRY and SYGVKD. The CDR3: CAIRDPGQGNEQYF. The CDR3 DNA sequence: TGTGCCATCAGGGATCCGGGACAGGGTAACGAGCAGTACTTC.

The rearrangement links TRBV9 to TRBJ2-7; TRBD1 aligns across 8 bases. The CDR3 loop spans 14 amino acids. Germline-derived CDR1 and CDR2 are SGDLS and YYNGEE. After removal of 3 bases from V and 2 bases from J, the junction contained 4 bases not matched to a gene. CDR3 DNA: TGTGCCAGCAGCGAATCAGGGGGCCCCTACGAGCAGTACTTC. Protein sequence: CASSESGGPYEQYF. The full variable domain, rest sourced from reference TRBV9 and TRBJ2-7, is DSGVTQTPKHLITATGQRVTLRCSPRSGDLSVYWYQQSLDQGLQFLIQYYNGEERAKGNILERFSAQQFPDLHSELNLSSLELGDSALYFCASSESGGPYEQYFGPGTRLTVT.

The sample holds many counts of this clonotype. This chain links TRBV5-1 with TRBJ1-1, with 10 bases that match TRBD1. V lost 0 bases to trimming and J lost 4 bases; unmatched junction nucleotides: 6. This CDR3 spans 16 amino acids. Germline CDR1 reads SGHRS; CDR2 reads YFSETQ. The CDR3: CASSLGQGALSTEAFF. The CDR3 region has the DNA TGCGCCAGCAGCTTGGGACAGGGGGCATTAAGCACTGAAGCTTTCTTT.

This clonotype was seen only a few times. V usage is TRBV7-3 and J usage is TRBJ2-5; the match to TRBD1 covers 7 bases. Trimming cost V 5 bases and J 4 bases; bases outside gene matches: 7. There are 14 residues in the CDR3. Germline assignment: CDR1 SGHTA and CDR2 FQGTGA. The CDR3 DNA is TGTGCCAGCAGCAGAGACAGGGAATCAGAGACCCAGTACTTC. Amino acid sequence: CASSRDRESETQYF.

The sample holds a few counts of this clonotype. This rearrangement joins TRBV7-2 to TRBJ1-2; D call uncertain. Germline V gene sequence: CDR1 SGHTA, CDR2 FQGNSA. The length of the CDR3 is 14 residues. Trimming cost V 0 bases and J 3 bases, with 8 bases left between them. CDR3 DNA: TGTGCCAGCAGCTTAGCCGGGTTGGACTATGGCTACACCTTC. As protein: CASSLAGLDYGYTF.

This clonotype was picked up a small number of times. This rearrangement joins TRBV28 to TRBJ1-4; D not certain. The ends were cut back, 1 base at V and 6 bases at J, with 12 bases in the middle. Germline V CDR1 and CDR2: MDHEN, SYDVKM. The CDR3 loop spans 15 amino acids. The CDR3 DNA follows: TGTGCCAGCAGTTTATTCGGGCGCTTAGATGAAAAACTGTTTTTT. Amino acid sequence: CASSLFGRLDEKLFF.

This clonotype was observed at least ten times. This chain connects TRBV6-1 to TRBJ1-1; the D gene is possibly TRBD1 (6 bases). Trimming cost V 3 bases and J 1 base, with 6 bases left between them. Germline V gene lookup returns CDR1 MNHNS and CDR2 SASEGT. There are 13 residues in the CDR3. This chain's CDR3 is CASSEDRNTEAFF. CDR3 nucleotides: TGTGCCAGCAGTGAGGACAGGAACACTGAAGCTTTCTTT.

This clonotype has just a few counts. The chain is built from TRBV5-1 and TRBJ1-1; weak D call: TRBD1 (5 bases). Germline V lookup: CDR1 SGHRS, CDR2 YFSETQ. This CDR3 comprises 18 residues. Trimming pared 0 bases from V and 1 base from J, leaving 19 bases between. The CDR3 here is CASSLDPGNIYGNTEAFF. CDR3 coding DNA: TGCGCCAGCAGCTTGGATCCAGGGAATATTTACGGGAACACTGAAGCTTTCTTT.

The chain joins TRBV20-1 to TRBJ2-7; 16 bases map to TRBD2. The V segment lost 4 bases and the J segment 7 bases; nucleotides outside the gene matches: 7. Germline V gives CDR1 DFQATT, CDR2 SNEGSKA (reference sequence). The CDR3 has 15 residues. CDR3 nucleotides: TGCAGTGCTACCGGGACTAGCGGGGGGGCATGGGAGCAGTACTTC. Protein: CSATGTSGGAWEQYF.